Presented here are 21 T cell receptor beta chains from one specimen sequenced in a study of blood T cells in healthy people across ages. A sample-barcoded 5' primer and a J-beta primer mix were used in a second PCR of roughly 7 to 11 cycles. TCRdb independently ran MiXCR on the 5' RACE reads; one entry per CDR3 protein. The table shows some 1,800,000 distinct CDR3 sequences, with about 39% occurring only once. The source material was blood. The receptors derive from a human donor in good health.

For this clonotype: An end of the junction does not agree with germline; a read error may underlie this. In DNA form, the CDR3 reads TGTGCCAGCAGTTCCCTTGGGAGGGAGCAGGTCTTC. Amino acids: CASSSLGREQVF. This rearrangement joins TRBV6-5 to TRBJ2-1; 7 bases align to TRBD2. Germline-derived CDR1 and CDR2 are MNHEY and SVGAGI. The CDR3 is made up of 12 amino acids.

This clonotype was seen more than once but under ten times. J is TRBJ2-3 and V is TRBV6-6; D gene unclear. The CDR3 runs to 12 residues. Per the germline V gene, CDR1 is MNHNY and CDR2 is SVGAGI (reference sequence). The germline V and J ends were trimmed by 2 bases and 5 bases, with 5 bases remaining between them. DNA of the CDR3: TGTGCCAGCAGTTACCCTATAGATACGCAGTATTTT. Amino acids: CASSYPIDTQYF.

The gene calls are TRBV27 and TRBJ1-6; D gene uncertain. Germline values: CDR1 MNHEY, CDR2 SMNVEV (reference sequence). The V and J ends lost 0 bases and 8 bases respectively, with 14 bases between them. This CDR3 has 16 amino acids. The CDR3, as DNA: TGTGCCAGCAGTTTATCGCGGGGTGGCCGATATTCACCCCTCCACTTT. The encoded protein is CASSLSRGGRYSPLHF.

V usage is TRBV7-2 and J usage is TRBJ2-5, with D perhaps matching TRBD1 or TRBD2 (6 bases each). The V end was cut by 6 bases, the J end by 2 bases, with 22 bases between. Germline values: CDR1 SGHTA, CDR2 FQGNSA. CDR3 length: 17 residues. The DNA of the CDR3 is TGTGCCAGCAGTCGATCTGGGGGGCCCAGGAGTCAAGAGACCCAGTACTTC. Amino acids: CASSRSGGPRSQETQYF.

The chain recombines TRBV10-3 with TRBJ2-3; 9 bases are a match to TRBD2. The CDR3 consists of 16 residues. Germline loops: CDR1 ENHRY, CDR2 SYGVKD. J lost 3 bases, V lost 4 bases, and 8 bases had no gene match. The CDR3 DNA reads TGTGCCATCAGTGCCCCGGGTAGCGGGGGAACAGATACGCAGTATTTT. Translating gives CAISAPGSGGTDTQYF.

The chain joins TRBV6-6 to TRBJ1-4, with D possibly TRBD1 on 6 matching bases. The CDR3 is made up of 14 amino acids. V dropped 6 bases and J dropped 4 bases, with 12 bases sitting between them. Per germline, CDR1 MNHNY and CDR2 SVGAGI (reference sequence). The CDR3 coding sequence is TGTGCCAGCAGCTGGGGGCAGTTTAATGAAAAACTGTTTTTT. Translated: CASSWGQFNEKLFF.

DNA of the CDR3: TGTGCCAGCAGTCCGATGTTAGGGGCAGTAGGCTACACCTTC. It codes for CASSPMLGAVGYTF. The chain employs TRBV3-1 and TRBJ1-2, with D tentatively TRBD1 (5 bases). V was cut by 6 bases and J by 8 bases, with 19 bases left in between. The CDR3 loop spans 14 amino acids. The germline CDR1 and CDR2 sequences are LGHDT and YNNKEL (reference sequence).

The chain combines TRBV29-1 with TRBJ2-3; D gene unclear. Trimming took off 5 bases at V and 7 bases at J, with 10 bases between the two ends. CDR3 length: 11 amino acids. Germline CDR1 is SQVTM and CDR2 is ANQGSEA. The CDR3 spells CSVLVEYTQYF. The CDR3 DNA sequence: TGCAGCGTTTTGGTGGAGTATACGCAGTATTTT.

The rearrangement uses TRBV29-1 and TRBJ2-3; 8 nucleotides agree with TRBD1. Germline V CDR1 and CDR2: SQVTM, ANQGSEA. The length of the CDR3 is 14 residues. Written as DNA, the CDR3 is TGCATCGTGACCAGGACAGGGCGATCCTACGAGCAGTATTTT. Protein product: CIVTRTGRSYEQYF.

This clonotype appeared a few times. J is TRBJ1-1 and V is TRBV7-8; perhaps TRBD1 as D (5 bases). The CDR3 is 15 residues long. Looked up from germline, CDR1 is SGHVS and CDR2 is FQNEAQ. The V end was cut by 0 bases, the J end by 4 bases, with 12 bases between. CDR3 in DNA: TGTGCCAGCAGCTTAGCGGTCAGGGATAGCACTGAAGCTTTCTTT. Amino acid sequence: CASSLAVRDSTEAFF.

This clonotype has just a few counts. The V call is TRBV4-3, the J call TRBJ1-1, with D tentatively TRBD1 (5 bases). The germline V and J ends were trimmed by 1 base and 5 bases, with 14 bases remaining between them. Germline values: CDR1 LGHNA, CDR2 YSLEER. The CDR3 loop spans 15 amino acids. The chain's CDR3 is CASSQGWPQGTEAFF. CDR3 nucleotides: TGCGCCAGCAGCCAAGGGTGGCCCCAGGGTACTGAAGCTTTCTTT.

This clonotype was detected only a few times. V usage is TRBV6-2 or TRBV6-3 and J usage is TRBJ2-1; 10 positions match TRBD2. This CDR3 spans 14 amino acids. The trim removed 7 bases at V and 4 bases at J, leaving 4 bases unmatched. Germline V lookup: CDR1 MNHEY, CDR2 SVGEGT. The CDR3 is CASNSGGSYNEQFF. The CDR3 region has the DNA TGTGCCAGCAATAGCGGGGGGTCTTACAATGAGCAGTTCTTC.

This chain links TRBV7-9 with TRBJ2-3; 10 nucleotides align to TRBD2. The V and J ends lost 2 bases and 8 bases, in that order; junction bases with no gene match: 13. CDR1 is SEHNR, CDR2 FQNEAQ, per germline (reference sequence). The CDR3 is 17 residues long. In nucleotides, the CDR3 is TGTGCCAGCAGCTTATCGGGTAGCGGGGGGCCTTTGGGTACGCAGTATTTT. Translating it yields CASSLSGSGGPLGTQYF.

The chain joins TRBV19 to TRBJ2-1, with 7 nucleotides matching TRBD1. This CDR3 region has 14 residues. V was clipped by 5 bases and J by 3 bases; unmatched bases: 4. Germline-derived CDR1 and CDR2 are LNHDA and SQIVND (reference sequence). The CDR3 sequence: CASSSGQDYNEQFF. In nucleotides, the CDR3 is TGTGCCAGTAGTTCAGGACAGGACTACAATGAGCAGTTCTTC. The full variable domain, with the rest looked up from reference TRBV19 and TRBJ2-1, is DGGITQSPKYLFRKEGQNVTLSCEQNLNHDAMYWYRQDPGQGLRLIYYSQIVNDFQKGDIAEGYSVSREKKESFPLTVTSAQKNPTAFYLCASSSGQDYNEQFFGPGTRLTVL.

The rearrangement links TRBV9 to TRBJ1-1; D is unresolved. The length of the CDR3 is 14 residues. V lost 5 bases and J lost 4, with 15 bases in between. Germline-derived CDR1 and CDR2 are SGDLS and YYNGEE. The chain's CDR3 is CASSSRPWSTEAFF. CDR3 sequence (DNA): TGTGCCAGCAGTTCCCGCCCTTGGAGCACTGAAGCTTTCTTT. Full variable domain (missing parts from reference TRBV9 and TRBJ1-1): DSGVTQTPKHLITATGQRVTLRCSPRSGDLSVYWYQQSLDQGLQFLIQYYNGEERAKGNILERFSAQQFPDLHSELNLSSLELGDSALYFCASSSRPWSTEAFFGQGTRLTVV.

This clonotype was counted only a few times. The chain employs TRBV2 and TRBJ1-2, with D tentatively TRBD1 (5 bases). The CDR3 contains 13 residues. Trimming pared 4 bases from V and 7 bases from J, leaving 13 bases between. CDR1 and CDR2 (germline): SNHLY, FYNNEI. The CDR3 DNA sequence: TGTGCCAGCAGTGTTGAGAGGGGTGCTGGCTACACCTTC. This encodes CASSVERGAGYTF.

A remark on this clonotype: One end of the junction does not line up with germline, which may come from a read error. The chain links TRBV12-3 or TRBV12-4 to TRBJ2-3; TRBD2 matches at 7 bases. The CDR3 sequence is 15 residues long. This CDR3 reads CASIPAGAGRDTEYF. Written as DNA, the CDR3 is TGTGCCAGCATCCCCGCCGGAGCGGGGCGGGATACGGAGTATTTT.

The genes are TRBV5-1 and TRBJ2-1, with 8 bases lining up with TRBD1. With 7 bases clipped from V and 8 bases from J, the junction kept 14 bases outside the gene matches. Germline CDR1 SGHRS, CDR2 YFSETQ. The CDR3 runs to 15 residues. CDR3 DNA: TGCGCCAGCTTTCTCCTGGACAGGGTTCGGGATGAGCAGTTCTTC. The encoded protein is CASFLLDRVRDEQFF.

J is TRBJ2-5 and V is TRBV4-3; D may match TRBD1 or TRBD2 (5 bases each). With 1 base removed from V and 2 bases from J, the gap between germline ends came to 14 bases. Germline CDR1 reads LGHNA; CDR2 reads YSLEER. CDR3 size: 16 residues. The CDR3 nucleotides are TGCGCCAGCAGCCAAGTACTTGGGGGTGGGCAAGAGACCCAGTACTTC. Translation: CASSQVLGGGQETQYF.

The rearrangement joins TRBV20-1 to TRBJ2-1; 11 positions match TRBD2. Germline CDR1 and CDR2: DFQATT and SNEGSKA (reference sequence). CDR3 length: 16 residues. The V segment lost 7 bases and the J segment 4 bases; nucleotides outside the gene matches: 12. The CDR3: CSGQDSGLADYNEQFF. CDR3 DNA: TGCAGTGGTCAAGACTCGGGACTAGCGGATTACAATGAGCAGTTCTTC.

This clonotype was found a few times. The rearrangement joins TRBV5-5 to TRBJ2-5; no clear D. The V and J ends lost 2 bases and 5 bases respectively, with 13 bases between them. This CDR3 contains 14 residues. Germline V CDR1 and CDR2: SGHKS, YYEKEE (reference sequence). The CDR3 DNA reads as TGTGCCAGCAGCTTCATAGAGCCCCGTGAGACCCAGTACTTC. Protein product: CASSFIEPRETQYF.